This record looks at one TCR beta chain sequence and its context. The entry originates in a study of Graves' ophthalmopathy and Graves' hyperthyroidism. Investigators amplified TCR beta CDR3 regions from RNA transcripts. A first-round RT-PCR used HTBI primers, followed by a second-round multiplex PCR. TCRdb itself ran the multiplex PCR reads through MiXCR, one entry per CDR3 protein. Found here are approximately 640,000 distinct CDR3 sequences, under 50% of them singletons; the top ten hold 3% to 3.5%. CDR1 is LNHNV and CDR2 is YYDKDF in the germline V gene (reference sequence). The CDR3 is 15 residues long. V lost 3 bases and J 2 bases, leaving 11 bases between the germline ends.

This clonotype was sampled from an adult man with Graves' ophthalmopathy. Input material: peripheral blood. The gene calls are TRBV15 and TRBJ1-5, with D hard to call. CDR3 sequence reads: CATSSQSLGNQPQHF. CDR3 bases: TGTGCCACCAGCAGCCAATCTCTTGGCAATCAGCCCCAGCATTTT.